These T cell receptor beta chains were read from a single sample in a study of cytomegalovirus exposure and HLA in healthy donors. Method: immunoSEQ multiplex PCR; TCRdb's copy keeps in-frame clones and lacks some. The sample contains roughly 220,000 clones, approximately 80% of which appear only once. Sequencing was performed on PBMCs. These receptors were obtained from a man aged 25 to 40 in good health and CMV-seronegative. Each CDR3 is given with its conserved first and last residue. The order of the fields is V gene, clone size, J gene, D gene, CDR3 length, CDR3 protein, CDR3 DNA. The D gene is left open where the match is weak. The size field is filled for only some rows; it gives once, few, many or a size class.

V: TRBV6-5
size: NA
J: TRBJ1-2
D: TRBD1
length: 14
CDR3: CASSASGTGDGYTF
DNA: TGTGCCAGCAGTGCCTCCGGGACAGGGGACGGCTACACCTTC

V: TRBV7-9
size: NA
J: TRBJ1-4
D: TRBD1
length: 16
CDR3: CASSLGQGEANEKLFF
DNA: TGTGCCAGCAGTTTGGGCCAGGGGGAGGCTAATGAAAAACTGTTTTTT

V: TRBV6-1
size: NA
J: TRBJ2-7
D: TRBD2
length: 15
CDR3: CASSEPGLPSYEQYF
DNA: TGTGCCAGCAGTGAGCCGGGACTACCTTCCTACGAGCAGTACTTC

V: TRBV2
size: NA
J: TRBJ2-2
D: NA
length: 12
CDR3: CASRLNTGELFF
DNA: TGTGCCAGCAGGTTAAACACCGGGGAGCTGTTTTTT

V: TRBV6-1
size: NA
J: TRBJ1-5
D: NA
length: 15
CDR3: CASSGRGHPNQPQHF
DNA: TGTGCCAGCAGTGGCCGAGGGCACCCCAATCAGCCCCAGCATTTT

V: TRBV5-5
size: NA
J: TRBJ1-5
D: TRBD1
length: 15
CDR3: CASSTTGGPHQPQHF
DNA: TGTGCCAGCAGCACAACAGGGGGCCCGCATCAGCCCCAGCATTTT

V: TRBV5-1
size: NA
J: TRBJ2-2
D: NA
length: 16
CDR3: CASSFHGPGNTGELFF
DNA: TGCGCCAGCAGCTTCCACGGTCCGGGGAACACCGGGGAGCTGTTTTTT

V: TRBV19
size: few
J: TRBJ2-7
D: TRBD1
length: 14
CDR3: CASSKPGQAYEQYF
DNA: TGTGCCAGTAGTAAACCGGGACAGGCCTACGAGCAGTACTTC

V: TRBV28
size: NA
J: TRBJ1-4
D: NA
length: 16
CDR3: CASRMGTQGEGEKLFF
DNA: TGTGCCAGCAGAATGGGAACACAGGGAGAAGGGGAAAAACTGTTTTTT

V: TRBV5-1
size: NA
J: TRBJ2-7
D: NA
length: 17
CDR3: CASSFWQWTSGGNEQYF
DNA: NA

V: TRBV29-1
size: NA
J: TRBJ2-2
D: TRBD1
length: 14
CDR3: CSVRTGLTTGELFF
DNA: TGCAGCGTTCGGACAGGGTTAACCACCGGGGAGCTGTTTTTT

V: TRBV6-6
size: NA
J: TRBJ2-7
D: NA
length: 14
CDR3: CASSYVGLSYEQYF
DNA: TGTGCCAGCAGTTACGTGGGACTTTCCTACGAGCAGTACTTC

V: TRBV6-1
size: few
J: TRBJ2-5
D: TRBD2
length: 16
CDR3: CASSEEVASGVKTQYF
DNA: TGTGCCAGCAGTGAAGAGGTCGCTAGCGGGGTGAAGACCCAGTACTTC

V: TRBV19
size: NA
J: TRBJ1-4
D: NA
length: 15
CDR3: CASSMRAPTNEKLFF
DNA: TGTGCCAGTAGTATGAGGGCGCCAACTAATGAAAAACTGTTTTTT

V: TRBV19
size: NA
J: TRBJ1-5
D: TRBD1
length: 14
CDR3: CASTQGQEYQPQHF
DNA: TGTGCCAGTACCCAGGGACAGGAATATCAGCCCCAGCATTTT

V: TRBV14
size: NA
J: TRBJ2-1
D: TRBD2
length: 19
CDR3: CASSQLVGLAGGSLNEQFF
DNA: TGTGCCAGCAGCCAACTTGTAGGACTAGCGGGGGGGAGTCTGAATGAGCAGTTCTTC

V: TRBV5-6
size: NA
J: TRBJ2-3
D: TRBD2
length: 15
CDR3: CASSSLAGYTDTQYF
DNA: TGTGCCAGCAGCTCCCTAGCGGGTTACACAGATACGCAGTATTTT

V: TRBV7-2
size: NA
J: TRBJ2-3
D: NA
length: 12
CDR3: CASTTRSDTQYF
DNA: TGTGCCAGCACCACCAGGTCAGATACGCAGTATTTT

V: TRBV4-1
size: NA
J: TRBJ1-5
D: TRBD1
length: 15
CDR3: CASSSQGAGTEPQHF
DNA: TGCGCCAGCAGCTCCCAGGGGGCAGGGACAGAGCCCCAGCATTTT

V: TRBV7-3
size: NA
J: TRBJ1-1
D: NA
length: 14
CDR3: CASSLQGLNTEAFF
DNA: TGTGCCAGCAGCTTACAGGGATTGAACACTGAAGCTTTCTTT

V: TRBV7-9
size: NA
J: TRBJ1-3
D: NA
length: 16
CDR3: CSSSLGWRRGRYTIYF
DNA: TGTTCCAGCAGCTTAGGGTGGCGGAGGGGAAGGTACACCATATATTTT

V: TRBV28
size: NA
J: TRBJ2-5
D: TRBD1
length: 14
CDR3: CASSLTGMLKTQYF
DNA: TGTGCCAGCAGTTTGACAGGGATGTTGAAGACCCAGTACTTC

V: TRBV19
size: NA
J: TRBJ1-2
D: NA
length: 13
CDR3: CASSMNRDYGYTF
DNA: TGTGCCAGTAGTATGAACAGGGACTATGGCTACACCTTC

V: TRBV6-1
size: NA
J: TRBJ2-7
D: TRBD1
length: 15
CDR3: CASSDIDRGHYEQYF
DNA: TGTGCCAGCAGTGATATAGACAGGGGGCACTACGAGCAGTACTTC

V: TRBV4-1
size: NA
J: TRBJ1-2
D: NA
length: 15
CDR3: CASSQRQGFSFGYTF
DNA: TGCGCCAGCAGCCAACGTCAGGGGTTTTCTTTTGGCTACACCTTC

V: TRBV14
size: NA
J: TRBJ2-5
D: NA
length: 14
CDR3: CASSQMGTQETQYF
DNA: TGTGCCAGCAGCCAAATGGGGACTCAAGAGACCCAGTACTTC

V: TRBV5-5
size: NA
J: TRBJ1-6
D: TRBD1
length: 16
CDR3: CASSLFVTGHNSPLHF
DNA: TGTGCCAGCAGCTTGTTTGTGACAGGGCATAATTCACCCCTCCACTTT

V: TRBV7-9
size: NA
J: TRBJ2-6
D: NA
length: 16
CDR3: CASSFSGGSGANVLTF
DNA: TGTGCCAGCAGCTTCAGTGGGGGGTCTGGGGCCAACGTCCTGACTTTC

V: TRBV5-4
size: once
J: TRBJ2-3
D: TRBD2
length: 15
CDR3: CASSLSGGGTDTQYF
DNA: TGTGCCAGCAGCTTGAGCGGCGGGGGTACAGATACGCAGTATTTT

V: TRBV18
size: NA
J: TRBJ2-3
D: TRBD1
length: 13
CDR3: CASSQGQGDTQYF
DNA: TGTGCCAGCTCCCAGGGACAGGGGGATACGCAGTATTTT

V: TRBV6-1
size: NA
J: TRBJ1-4
D: NA
length: 13
CDR3: CASTKYSNEKLFF
DNA: TGTGCCAGCACCAAGTACAGTAATGAAAAACTGTTTTTT

V: TRBV27
size: NA
J: TRBJ1-5
D: TRBD1
length: 15
CDR3: CASRPDRGINQPQHF
DNA: TGTGCCAGCAGGCCGGACAGGGGGATCAATCAGCCCCAGCATTTT

V: TRBV6-5
size: once
J: TRBJ2-7
D: TRBD1
length: 15
CDR3: CASSPDRADSYEQYF
DNA: TGTGCCAGCAGCCCGGACAGGGCGGACTCCTACGAGCAGTACTTC

V: TRBV15
size: NA
J: TRBJ2-1
D: TRBD2
length: 16
CDR3: CATSRDRLAGANEQFF
DNA: TGTGCCACCAGCAGAGATCGCCTAGCGGGGGCTAATGAGCAGTTCTTC

V: TRBV11-1
size: NA
J: TRBJ1-3
D: NA
length: 15
CDR3: CASSLYAGIGNTIYF
DNA: TGTGCCAGCAGCTTGTACGCGGGGATCGGCAACACCATATATTTT

V: TRBV5-6
size: NA
J: TRBJ2-6
D: NA
length: 17
CDR3: CASRSDRPLSGASVLTF
DNA: TGTGCCAGCAGATCAGACAGGCCCCTCTCTGGGGCCAGCGTCCTGACTTTC

V: TRBV9
size: NA
J: TRBJ2-3
D: NA
length: 14
CDR3: CASSVASYGDTQYF
DNA: TGTGCCAGCAGCGTAGCTTCTTACGGGGATACGCAGTATTTT

V: TRBV11-2
size: once
J: TRBJ2-4
D: TRBD2
length: 13
CDR3: CASSGTSENIQYF
DNA: TGTGCCAGCAGTGGGACTAGCGAAAACATTCAGTACTTC

V: TRBV6-1
size: NA
J: TRBJ2-7
D: TRBD2
length: 15
CDR3: CASTPFGTSGYEQYF
DNA: TGTGCCAGCACCCCTTTCGGGACTAGCGGGTACGAGCAGTACTTC

V: TRBV18
size: NA
J: TRBJ1-3
D: TRBD1
length: 15
CDR3: CASSSDRGSGNTIYF
DNA: TGTGCCAGCTCATCGGACAGGGGGTCTGGAAACACCATATATTTT

V: TRBV27
size: NA
J: TRBJ2-7
D: TRBD1
length: 15
CDR3: CASIGPGQGHYEQYF
DNA: TGTGCCAGCATTGGACCGGGACAGGGGCACTACGAGCAGTACTTC

V: TRBV29-1
size: NA
J: TRBJ1-2
D: NA
length: 13
CDR3: CSVAGSTHYGYTF
DNA: TGCAGCGTTGCTGGGAGCACTCACTATGGCTACACCTTC

V: TRBV6-5
size: NA
J: TRBJ2-7
D: TRBD1
length: 13
CDR3: CASSQSQGYEQYF
DNA: TGTGCCAGCAGTCAGTCACAGGGGTACGAGCAGTACTTC

V: TRBV6-6
size: NA
J: TRBJ2-7
D: TRBD1
length: 12
CDR3: CASSRQGNEQYF
DNA: TGTGCCAGCAGTCGACAGGGTAACGAGCAGTACTTC

V: TRBV2
size: NA
J: TRBJ2-7
D: NA
length: 13
CDR3: CASIPGGWDEQYF
DNA: TGTGCCAGCATCCCCGGGGGATGGGACGAGCAGTACTTC

V: TRBV29-1
size: NA
J: TRBJ1-2
D: NA
length: 15
CDR3: CSGQVPLGPNYGYTF
DNA: TGCAGCGGACAGGTTCCCCTGGGTCCCAACTATGGCTACACCTTC

V: TRBV5-1
size: once
J: TRBJ2-3
D: TRBD2
length: 16
CDR3: CASSSLIAGSTDTQYF
DNA: TGCGCCAGCAGCTCCCTAATAGCGGGGAGCACAGATACGCAGTATTTT

V: TRBV6-5
size: NA
J: TRBJ1-5
D: NA
length: 14
CDR3: CASSYDNRNQPQHF
DNA: TGTGCCAGCAGTTACGACAACAGAAATCAGCCCCAGCATTTT

V: TRBV6-5
size: NA
J: TRBJ2-7
D: NA
length: 14
CDR3: CANSSSGQFYEQYF
DNA: TGTGCCAACAGTTCCTCCGGACAGTTCTACGAGCAGTACTTC

V: TRBV5-6
size: NA
J: TRBJ2-7
D: NA
length: 17
CDR3: CASSSRHEGEYLDEQYF
DNA: TGTGCCAGCAGCTCTAGGCACGAGGGGGAATACCTAGACGAGCAGTACTTC

V: TRBV6-6
size: NA
J: TRBJ2-5
D: NA
length: 12
CDR3: CASRRLQETQYF
DNA: TGTGCCAGCAGGCGCCTCCAAGAGACCCAGTACTTC

V: TRBV2
size: NA
J: TRBJ1-1
D: TRBD1
length: 14
CDR3: CLLSQGARSTEAFF
DNA: TGTCTCCTCTCACAGGGGGCCAGGAGCACTGAAGCTTTCTTT

V: TRBV9
size: NA
J: TRBJ1-2
D: TRBD1
length: 14
CDR3: CASNKEGAGYGYTF
DNA: TGTGCCAGCAACAAAGAGGGGGCGGGCTATGGCTACACCTTC

V: TRBV18
size: NA
J: TRBJ1-1
D: NA
length: 14
CDR3: CASSPVILNTEAFF
DNA: TGTGCCAGCTCACCCGTAATTCTGAACACTGAAGCTTTCTTT